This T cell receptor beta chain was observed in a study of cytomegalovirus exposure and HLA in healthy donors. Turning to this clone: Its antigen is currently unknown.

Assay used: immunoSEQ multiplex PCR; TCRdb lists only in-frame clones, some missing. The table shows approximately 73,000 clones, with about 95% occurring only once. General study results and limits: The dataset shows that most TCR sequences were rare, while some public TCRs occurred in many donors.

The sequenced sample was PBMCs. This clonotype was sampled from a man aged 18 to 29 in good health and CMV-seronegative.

This CDR3 reads CASSIAGSNQPQHF. CDR3 coding DNA: TGTGCCAGTAGTATAGCAGGGAGCAATCAGCCCCAGCATTTT. The rearrangement uses TRBV19 and TRBJ1-5, with D possibly matching TRBD1 (5 bases). Germline V CDR1 and CDR2: LNHDA, SQIVND (reference sequence). The CDR3 covers 14 residues. V gave up 1 base and J gave up 1 base, with 5 bases separating them.